This T cell receptor (beta chain) comes out of a study of OX40 agonist ivuxolimab in advanced cancers. Overall study context: Patients with prior anti-PD-1, anti-PD-L1 or anti-CTLA-4 therapy were eligible; less than 50% had some.

Libraries were prepared by immunoSEQ multiplex PCR; TCRdb keeps only in-frame clonotypes and omits some of them. The sample lists around 48,000 clones, around 83% occurring once. Germline lookup yields CDR1 MDHEN and CDR2 SYDVKM. The CDR3 contains 16 residues. J lost 1 base, V lost 6 bases, and 6 bases had no gene match. Peripheral blood came from all dose cohorts at three timepoints. This clonotype originated in an adult with an advanced solid tumor such as melanoma, head and neck, liver or kidney cancer. The input for sequencing was CD4+ or CD8+ T cells sorted from blood, taken in a trial of the OX40 agonist ivuxolimab. The chain joins TRBV28 to TRBJ2-2; 9 bases match TRBD1. The CDR3 DNA sequence: TGTGCCAGCAGCCCCAGGGGACAGGGGAACACCGGGGAGCTGTTTTTT. Residues: CASSPRGQGNTGELFF.